This T cell receptor beta chain was sequenced in a study of blood T cell repertoires in COVID-19. The repertoire was sequenced with immunoSEQ multiplex PCR; TCRdb's copy has only in-frame clones and lacks some. Of approximately 94,000 clones in the sample, around 80% were seen once. The sequenced sample was peripheral blood. The receptor was isolated from a man between 60 and 75 years old with acute or convalescent COVID-19.

The CDR3 nucleotides read TGTGCCAGCAGTCCCAATAGCGGGGGGGCGTGGGAGACCCAGTACTTC. Translating gives CASSPNSGGAWETQYF. The chain couples TRBV6-6 to TRBJ2-5, with 11 bases matching TRBD2. The CDR3 loop spans 16 amino acids. Germline V gene data show CDR1 as MNHNY and CDR2 as SVGAGI (reference sequence). J gave up 5 bases and V 5 bases, and 10 bases lay outside the gene matches.